Given below is one TCR beta chain in context. As yet, its antigen is unknown. This specimen belongs to a study of identifying expanded T cells in peripheral blood. Study-level points and caveats: Roughly two-week clone count variance significantly increased as total template count grew. Around 1.2 clones differed between technical replicates, versus approximately 17 and 20 over time.

No infections or other immune events were documented during collection. Data came from immunoSEQ multiplex PCR; TCRdb stores just in-frame clones and leaves some out. This sample has about 130,000 clones; approximately 86% occur once, and the top ten carry 8.4%. Sequencing was performed on blood. The clonotype was recovered from a person aged 18-70 years in good health.

CDR3 sequence reads: CASSRRRGGSTDTQYF. In nucleotides, the CDR3 is TGTGCCAGCAGCCGTAGGAGGGGGGGGAGCACAGATACGCAGTATTTT. The chain combines TRBV14 with TRBJ2-3; a weak D match, TRBD2 (7 bases). Trimming took 4 bases from V and 0 from J, leaving 14 bases between them. The V gene's germline CDR1 is SGHDN and CDR2 FVKESK. CDR3 length: 16 residues.